The 32 T cell receptor beta chains below come from one sample, sequenced in a study of beta chain features in type 1 diabetes (dated by TCRdb to the late 2010s). Their antigens are not known. The library was built by means of the immunoSEQ multiplex PCR assay. All of the isolated RNA was reverse transcribed with the High Capacity cDNA Reverse Transcription Kit, so expressed TCRB transcripts were sequenced. TCRdb obtained this table from immuneACCESS and retained in-frame rearrangements with V and J assigned. These tables miss some clones; where compared with another copy, unresolved V genes account for less than half of the shortfall, and the remainder is unexplained. This sample holds over 200,000 clones; roughly 11% were observed only once. The ten largest clones represent approximately 0.015% of the sample. What the authors observed across the whole study: Type 1 diabetes patients showed a moderate but significant shortening of TCRB CDR3 length in all four CD4+ subsets.

The source material was naive CD4+ T cells from blood. Per the publication, the cell subset or site label means: true naive CD4+ T cells. Every receptor here comes from a man younger than 40 with type 1 diabetes.

CDR3 region: CASSEREESYGYTF. The CDR3 coding sequence is TGTGCCAGCAGTGAAAGGGAGGAAAGCTATGGCTACACCTTC. The chain employs TRBV2 and TRBJ1-2; D not resolved. V shed 2 bases and J shed 4 bases, with 11 bases lying between them. The CDR3 covers 14 residues. Germline-derived CDR1 and CDR2 are SNHLY and FYNNEI.

This clone came up a few times. The gene calls are TRBV25-1 and TRBJ2-2; the D gene is possibly TRBD1 (6 bases). CDR3 length: 15 amino acids. Trimming took off 3 bases at V and 3 bases at J, with 11 bases between the two ends. Germline V gives CDR1 MGHDK, CDR2 SYGVNS. CDR3: CASSESRGDTGELFF. DNA for the CDR3: TGTGCCAGCAGTGAGAGCAGGGGAGACACCGGGGAGCTGTTTTTT.

This clone was recorded a few times. The rearrangement joins TRBV2 to TRBJ1-1, with a tentative D call TRBD1 (6 bases). The CDR3 is 14 residues long. Germline V lookup: CDR1 SNHLY, CDR2 FYNNEI. Trimming took 4 bases from V and 5 from J, leaving 14 bases between them. The CDR3 is CASSANRVGTEAFF. CDR3 DNA: TGTGCCAGCAGTGCCAACAGGGTGGGGACTGAAGCTTTCTTT.

This chain connects TRBV9 to TRBJ2-3; D is possibly TRBD1 (6 bases). V was shortened by 0 bases and J by 5 bases, with 10 bases between the two germline ends. Germline V CDR1 and CDR2: SGDLS, YYNGEE. This CDR3 contains 14 residues. CDR3 region: CASSVGGPKDTQYF. The CDR3 DNA follows: TGTGCCAGCAGCGTAGGGGGGCCGAAAGATACGCAGTATTTT.

This chain connects TRBV6-1 to TRBJ1-5; perhaps TRBD1 as D (6 bases). The CDR3 is 15 amino acids. Germline V gene data show CDR1 as MNHNS and CDR2 as SASEGT. The V and J ends lost 7 bases and 2 bases respectively, with 15 bases between them. The CDR3 DNA sequence: TGTGCCAGCACCCCAACAGGGATAGGCAATCAGCCCCAGCATTTT. It specifies CASTPTGIGNQPQHF.

The chain links TRBV5-4 to TRBJ2-3, with 8 bases lining up with TRBD1. This CDR3 is built from 18 residues. V was pared by 0 bases and J by 3 bases, with 12 bases of the junction left unmatched. Germline V lookup: CDR1 SGHNT, CDR2 YYREEE (reference sequence). The CDR3 DNA reads TGTGCCAGCAGCTTGGCAGGGGGCGCTATGATGGGAACAGATACGCAGTATTTT. It specifies CASSLAGGAMMGTDTQYF.

This clone appeared a few times. The chain couples TRBV9 to TRBJ2-2; the D gene is possibly TRBD2 (6 bases). Germline V lookup: CDR1 SGDLS, CDR2 YYNGEE. The ends were cut back, 4 bases at V and 1 base at J, with 14 bases in the middle. The CDR3 length is 16 residues. CDR3 nucleotides: TGTGCCAGCAGCCCCGGGGGAAGATTGAACACCGGGGAGCTGTTTTTT. Its protein is CASSPGGRLNTGELFF.

CDR3 sequence: CASRLLYNEQFF. Here the CDR3 DNA reads TGCGCCAGCAGACTACTATACAATGAGCAGTTCTTC. The chain is built from TRBV5-1 and TRBJ2-1; D ambiguous. V shed 5 bases and J shed 4 bases, with 7 bases lying between them. CDR3 size: 12 residues. Germline CDR1 is SGHRS and CDR2 is YFSETQ.

This clone was counted only a few times. The chain carries TRBV4-3 and TRBJ2-5; tentatively, D is TRBD1 (6 bases). The CDR3 loop spans 14 amino acids. Trimming cost V 2 bases and J 1 base, with 8 bases left between them. Germline V gene lookup returns CDR1 LGHNA and CDR2 YSLEER. In DNA, the CDR3 is TGCGCCAGCAGCCAACAACAGGGCCAAGAGACCCAGTACTTC. Its protein product is CASSQQQGQETQYF.

This clone appeared a few times. Sequence at one end of the junction differs from germline and may be a read error. The CDR3 sequence: CASSLDGGMGSF. Written as DNA, the CDR3 is TGCGCCAGCAGCTTGGACGGGGGGATGGGATCCTTC. The rearrangement links TRBV5-1 to TRBJ2-4, with 7 bases that match TRBD2. Germline values: CDR1 SGHRS, CDR2 YFSETQ. There are 12 residues in the CDR3.

V and J are TRBV2 and TRBJ2-6; tentatively, D is TRBD1 (6 bases). Germline assignment: CDR1 SNHLY and CDR2 FYNNEI. The CDR3 covers 15 residues. Between the trimmed V and J ends, which lost 6 bases and 0 bases, there was a span of 9 bases. The CDR3 DNA sequence: TGTGCCAGCAGCAACAGGGCCTCTGGGGCCAACGTCCTGACTTTC. Translation gives CASSNRASGANVLTF.

The J gene is TRBJ2-7, the V gene TRBV7-8; 8 nucleotides align to TRBD1. Germline assignment: CDR1 SGHVS and CDR2 FQNEAQ. The CDR3 runs to 16 residues. J gave up 5 bases and V 5 bases, and 14 bases lay outside the gene matches. CDR3 in amino acids: CASSAPYRGTLDEQYF. In DNA, the CDR3 is TGTGCCAGCAGCGCGCCGTACAGGGGGACCCTGGACGAGCAGTACTTC. The variable domain in full, completed from reference TRBV7-8 and TRBJ2-7, reads GAGVSQSPRYKVAKRGQDVALRCDPISGHVSLFWYQQALGQGPEFLTYFQNEAQLDKSGLPSDRFFAERPEGSVSTLKIQRTQQEDSAVYLCASSAPYRGTLDEQYFGPGTRLTVT.

This clone showed up just a few times. The J gene is TRBJ2-1, the V gene TRBV28, with D possibly matching TRBD2 (6 bases). Trimming took off 8 bases at V and 4 bases at J, with 12 bases between the two ends. Germline CDR1 MDHEN, CDR2 SYDVKM. This CDR3 has 13 amino acids. The CDR3 sequence is CASGRTTYNEQFF. As DNA, the CDR3 is TGTGCCAGCGGAAGGACTACATACAATGAGCAGTTCTTC.

This clone was detected only a few times. The chain uses TRBV5-8 and TRBJ2-1; TRBD1 aligns across 7 bases. Germline loops: CDR1 SGHTS, CDR2 YDEGEE. The CDR3 is 17 amino acids. V trimming: 1 base; J trimming: 0 bases; junction bases outside the gene matches: 7. The CDR3 is CASSLIQGTSSYNEQFF. The CDR3 DNA is TGTGCCAGCAGCTTGATACAGGGGACCAGCTCCTACAATGAGCAGTTCTTC.

In its sample, this clone was seen a few times. The rearrangement links TRBV5-1 to TRBJ1-5; D is unclear. Per germline, CDR1 SGHRS and CDR2 YFSETQ. V lost 0 bases and J lost 4, with 5 bases in between. This CDR3 is built from 13 residues. The CDR3 spells CASSLAVNQPQHF. The CDR3 DNA reads TGCGCCAGCAGCTTGGCCGTTAATCAGCCCCAGCATTTT.

The rearrangement joins TRBV9 to TRBJ1-1; D not resolved. Germline V gene sequence: CDR1 SGDLS, CDR2 YYNGEE. This CDR3 spans 13 amino acids. The V end was cut by 2 bases, the J end by 5 bases, with 10 bases between. CDR3 in DNA: TGTGCCAGCAGCGTGTCCCAGGAAACTGAAGCTTTCTTT. This sequence encodes CASSVSQETEAFF. Combining the CDR3 with reference TRBV9 and TRBJ1-1 gives the whole variable domain DSGVTQTPKHLITATGQRVTLRCSPRSGDLSVYWYQQSLDQGLQFLIQYYNGEERAKGNILERFSAQQFPDLHSELNLSSLELGDSALYFCASSVSQETEAFFGQGTRLTVV.

This clone was seen more than once but under ten times. The V gene is TRBV30, the J gene TRBJ2-5, with 9 bases matching TRBD2. This CDR3 is 15 amino acids long. CDR1 GTSNPN and CDR2 SVGIG come from the germline V gene (reference sequence). J lost 4 bases, V lost 0 bases, and 6 bases had no gene match. The CDR3 spells CAWSVGAGGIETQYF. CDR3 coding DNA: TGTGCCTGGAGTGTAGGAGCGGGGGGAATAGAGACCCAGTACTTC.

This sequence joins TRBV5-1 and TRBJ2-1; 11 bases map to TRBD2. The CDR3 loop spans 15 amino acids. The germline V gene has CDR1 SGHRS and CDR2 YFSETQ. The V and J ends lost 4 bases and 5 bases, in that order; junction bases with no gene match: 5. CDR3 sequence reads: CASSPGTSGHNEQFF. CDR3 coding DNA: TGCGCCAGCAGCCCTGGGACTAGCGGTCACAATGAGCAGTTCTTC. The full variable domain, rest sourced from reference TRBV5-1 and TRBJ2-1, is KAGVTQTPRYLIKTRGQQVTLSCSPISGHRSVSWYQQTPGQGLQFLFEYFSETQRNKGNFPGRFSGRQFSNSRSEMNVSTLELGDSALYLCASSPGTSGHNEQFFGPGTRLTVL.

This clone showed up just a few times. The rearrangement links TRBV6-6 to TRBJ2-1; 8 bases match TRBD2. Unmatched junction bases numbered 5, after V lost 5 bases and J lost 2 bases. Germline CDR1 reads MNHNY; CDR2 reads SVGAGI (reference sequence). This CDR3 contains 15 residues. The CDR3 bases are TGTGCCAGCAGTCCCTATAGCGGGGCCTACAATGAGCAGTTCTTC. Amino acid sequence: CASSPYSGAYNEQFF.

The chain recombines TRBV2 with TRBJ1-2; 9 nucleotides match TRBD1. Germline V gives CDR1 SNHLY, CDR2 FYNNEI. Unmatched junction bases numbered 5, after V lost 6 bases and J lost 6 bases. The CDR3 extends over 13 amino acids. DNA of the CDR3: TGTGCCAGCAGCGATAGGACAGGGGATGGCTACACCTTC. It encodes CASSDRTGDGYTF.

This clone came up a few times. The junction departs from germline at one end; a sequencing error may be responsible. The rearrangement joins TRBV6-5 to TRBJ1-1, with D perhaps TRBD1 (6 bases). This CDR3 comprises 12 residues. CDR1 is MNHEY, CDR2 SVGAGI, per germline. The chain's CDR3 is CASSSRGAEESF. CDR3 nucleotide sequence: TGTGCCAGCAGTTCCCGGGGGGCGGAGGAATCGTTT.

This clone was detected only a few times. This chain joins TRBV6-5 and TRBJ2-5; no firm D call. CDR1 MNHEY and CDR2 SVGAGI come from the germline V gene. There are 11 residues in the CDR3. V lost 8 bases and J 7 bases, leaving 11 bases between the germline ends. In DNA form, the CDR3 reads TGTGCCAGCGGTGGCTCGGGGACCCAGTACTTC. It is translated as CASGGSGTQYF.

This rearrangement joins TRBV23-1 to TRBJ2-3; possible D gene TRBD1, 6 bases. TRBV23-1 is flagged as an ORF with uncertain function. This CDR3 has 15 residues. V was shortened by 2 bases and J by 2 bases, with 11 bases between the two germline ends. CDR3 sequence reads: CASSQQGPNTDTQYF. CDR3 DNA: TGCGCCAGCAGTCAACAGGGGCCGAACACAGATACGCAGTATTTT.

This clone occurred a few times. The J gene is TRBJ1-2, the V gene TRBV7-9; D is uncertain. Germline CDR1 reads SEHNR; CDR2 reads FQNEAQ (reference sequence). The V gene lost 2 bases and the J gene lost 5 bases, with 6 bases spanning the gap. CDR3 length equals 12 residues. CDR3 in DNA: TGTGCCAGCAGCTTACAAGCTTATGGCTACACCTTC. It encodes CASSLQAYGYTF.

This clone was counted only a few times. The V and J genes are TRBV25-1 and TRBJ2-5; 10 bases fit TRBD1. The germline CDR1 and CDR2 sequences are MGHDK and SYGVNS. V lost 4 bases and J lost 5; bases outside the gene matches: 7. The CDR3 covers 15 residues. The CDR3 region has the DNA TGTGCCAGCAGTGCTCACGGGACAGGGGTCGAGACCCAGTACTTC. As protein: CASSAHGTGVETQYF.

Only a few counts were recorded for this clone. This rearrangement joins TRBV29-1 to TRBJ2-3, with a tentative D call TRBD2 (6 bases). Trimming removed 1 base at V and 0 bases at J, with 14 bases between. The CDR3 has 16 amino acids. The V gene's germline CDR1 is SQVTM and CDR2 ANQGSEA. In nucleotides, the CDR3 is TGCAGCGTTGAAGGTAGTCGGGGGAAAAGCACAGATACGCAGTATTTT. Amino acid sequence: CSVEGSRGKSTDTQYF.

The sample holds a few counts of this clone. This chain uses TRBV2 with TRBJ1-5; 8 nucleotides agree with TRBD1. From germline, CDR1 is SNHLY and CDR2 FYNNEI. There are 15 residues in the CDR3. J gave up 4 bases and V 5 bases, and 7 bases lay outside the gene matches. CDR3 amino acids: CASSSQGGLNQPQHF. The CDR3 coding sequence is TGTGCCAGCAGTTCACAGGGGGGACTAAATCAGCCCCAGCATTTT.

This chain links TRBV6-1 with TRBJ2-4; possible D gene TRBD1, 5 bases. The CDR3 loop spans 14 amino acids. Between the trimmed V and J ends, which lost 3 bases and 0 bases, there was a span of 6 bases. Germline V gives CDR1 MNHNS, CDR2 SASEGT. The CDR3: CASSEGLAKNIQYF. The CDR3 nucleotides read TGTGCCAGCAGTGAGGGGCTAGCCAAAAACATTCAGTACTTC.

Only a few counts were recorded for this clone. The chain uses TRBV18 and TRBJ1-2, with 9 bases aligning to TRBD1. V lost 5 bases to trimming and J lost 5 bases; unmatched junction nucleotides: 9. CDR3 length: 15 residues. Per the germline V gene, CDR1 is KGHSH and CDR2 is LQKENI. Here the CDR3 DNA reads TGTGCCAGCTCAACCTCTCCGACAGGGGGGTATGGCTACACCTTC. Translated: CASSTSPTGGYGYTF.

The chain joins TRBV6-1 to TRBJ1-2; D unresolved. Germline CDR1 MNHNS, CDR2 SASEGT. The CDR3 totals 12 residues. Deletions cut 5 bases from V and 5 bases from J, with 9 bases between. The CDR3 DNA reads TGTGCCAGCAGTCCTGGGGAGTATGGCTACACCTTC. Its translation: CASSPGEYGYTF.

This clone was seen a few times. The chain has TRBV28 and TRBJ2-7; 9 bases are a match to TRBD1. Germline CDR1 is MDHEN and CDR2 is SYDVKM. The CDR3 contains 15 residues. V lost 2 bases and J lost 4; bases outside the gene matches: 6. The CDR3 DNA reads TGTGCCAGCAGTTTAACCGGACAGGGGCGATACGAGCAGTACTTC. This codes for CASSLTGQGRYEQYF.

The chain joins TRBV5-4 to TRBJ2-1; a weak D match, TRBD2 (6 bases). Trimming pared 0 bases from V and 2 bases from J, leaving 12 bases between. CDR3 length: 16 residues. Germline V gives CDR1 SGHNT, CDR2 YYREEE (reference sequence). CDR3 bases: TGTGCCAGCAGCTTGGCGGGGAGGATGGCCTACAATGAGCAGTTCTTC. Its translation: CASSLAGRMAYNEQFF.